This T cell receptor (beta chain) was sequenced during a study of radiotherapy plus CTLA-4 blockade in lung cancer. Regarding the study as a whole: Reports identified early blood T cell clone dynamics, with interferon-beta, as the best response predictor.

Concerning this clone itself: Its target is unknown.

Germline CDR1 is SGHTA and CDR2 is FQGNSA. The CDR3 has 15 amino acids. The V and J ends lost 2 bases and 0 bases respectively, with 8 bases between them. Clones were read by immunoSEQ multiplex PCR, and TCRdb kept only the in-frame ones, dropping some. The table lists roughly 69,000 clones, approximately 79% of them singletons. The origin of this receptor is a human donor with non-small cell lung cancer whose response to radiotherapy plus ipilimumab could not be evaluated. Some clones in this sample may be carry-over from other donors' samples. The gene calls are TRBV7-2 and TRBJ1-3, with no clear D. Material: peripheral blood, obtained from a patient treated with radiotherapy plus ipilimumab. CDR3 residues: CASSLSLSSGNTIYF. The CDR3 nucleotides are TGTGCCAGCAGCTTATCGTTGAGCTCTGGAAACACCATATATTTT.